One and the same sample provided the 10 T cell receptor beta chains below, sequenced in a study of blood T cells in healthy people across ages. Primed by a sample-barcoded 5' primer and a J-beta primer mix, a second PCR proceeded for roughly 7 to 12 cycles. TCRdb re-derived calls from the 5' RACE reads in MiXCR, one entry per CDR3 protein. This table has roughly 800,000 distinct CDR3 sequences, roughly 50% appearing once. The material sequenced was blood. These receptors were taken from a young man in good health.

This chain links TRBV3-1 with TRBJ2-4; 11 bases map to TRBD2. The J call may be wrong; the DNA end is better matched by TRBJ2-5. Germline V lookup: CDR1 LGHDT, CDR2 YNNKEL (reference sequence). The CDR3 contains 15 residues. As DNA, the CDR3 is TGTGCCAGCCGACTAGCGGGATCAAATTTAGAGACCCAGTACTTC. Amino acid sequence: CASRLAGSNLETQYF.

This rearrangement joins TRBV12-3 or TRBV12-4 to TRBJ2-7; D might be TRBD2 (5 bases). The CDR3 extends over 13 amino acids. Trimming removed 6 bases from V and 7 bases from J, with 16 bases in between. CDR3 region: CASSPGSFREQYF. The CDR3 DNA reads as TGTGCCAGCAGCCCGGGGTCCTTCCGGGAGCAGTACTTC.

The V call is TRBV12-3 or TRBV12-4, the J call TRBJ2-2; perhaps D is TRBD1 or TRBD2 (5 bases each). This CDR3 spans 15 amino acids. V lost 6 bases to trimming and J lost 1 base, with 12 bases between them. The CDR3 protein is CASSLGRMNTGELFF. The CDR3 DNA reads TGTGCCAGCAGCCTGGGACGGATGAACACCGGGGAGCTGTTTTTT.

This clonotype has more than one count but fewer than ten. The rearrangement uses TRBV27 and TRBJ2-5; possibly TRBD1 or TRBD2 for D (5 bases each). The DNA matches TRBJ2-7 better at its end, which makes the J call doubtful. Germline V gene data show CDR1 as MNHEY and CDR2 as SMNVEV (reference sequence). The CDR3 loop spans 15 amino acids. The CDR3 region is CASPRGYLWGSEQYF. CDR3 DNA sequence: TGTGCCAGCCCCCGCGGGTATCTCTGGGGGAGCGAGCAGTACTTC.

The chain employs TRBV20-1 and TRBJ2-4, with 11 positions matching TRBD2. Trimming took 1 base from V and 6 from J; bases not matched to a gene: 5. The CDR3 runs 15 residues. CDR1 DFQATT and CDR2 SNEGSKA come from the germline V gene (reference sequence). The CDR3 protein is CSARVGSGGVNIQYF. The CDR3 DNA follows: TGCAGTGCTAGAGTTGGTAGCGGGGGGGTAAACATTCAGTACTTC.

The V and J genes are TRBV3-1 and TRBJ2-1, with unresolved D. CDR1 is LGHDT and CDR2 is YNNKEL in the germline V gene (reference sequence). V lost 5 bases, J lost 0 bases, and 14 bases lay in between. The CDR3 extends over 16 amino acids. For the CDR3, the DNA is TGTGCCAGCAGCTCCCAGGATGGTAGCTCCTACAATGAGCAGTTCTTC. As protein: CASSSQDGSSYNEQFF.

Concerning this clonotype: At one end the junction does not follow the germline gene, possibly because of a read error. CDR3 coding DNA: TGTGCTAGCAGCTTGATCCTAGCGGGGGGGGAGACCCAGTTCTTC. Encoded protein: CASSLILAGGETQFF. V and J are TRBV11-2 and TRBJ2-1, with 12 positions matching TRBD2. This CDR3 comprises 15 residues. The germline V gene encodes CDR1 SGHAT and CDR2 FQNNGV.

CDR3 nucleotides: TGCGCCAGCAGCCAAGAACTAGCCAAAAACATTCAGTACTTC. Amino acid sequence: CASSQELAKNIQYF. The chain uses TRBV4-3 and TRBJ2-4; D ambiguous. The length of the CDR3 is 14 residues. CDR1 and CDR2 (germline): LGHNA, YSLEER. The germline V and J ends were trimmed by 0 bases and 0 bases, with 3 bases remaining between them.

This sequence joins TRBV5-1 and TRBJ2-1, with 9 positions matching TRBD1. The length of the CDR3 is 16 residues. Germline CDR1 is SGHRS and CDR2 is YFSETQ. V was pared by 0 bases and J by 9 bases, with 10 bases of the junction left unmatched. DNA of the CDR3: TGCGCCAGCAGCTTGGGATCGAGGGACAGGGTCGGTGAGCAGTTCTTC. Encoded protein: CASSLGSRDRVGEQFF.

This clonotype was picked up a small number of times. The rearrangement joins TRBV11-2 to TRBJ1-1; a weak D match, TRBD1 (5 bases). The length of the CDR3 is 13 residues. Deletions cut 1 base from V and 6 bases from J, with 9 bases between. Germline assignment: CDR1 SGHAT and CDR2 FQNNGV. Written as DNA, the CDR3 is TGTGCCAGCAGCTTAGGGGGCAACGCTGAAGCTTTCTTT. This encodes CASSLGGNAEAFF.